This T cell receptor (beta chain) was captured in a study of beta chain features in type 1 diabetes. Across the whole study: The patient and healthy donor groups were comparable for age, gender and cell yields.

Comment on this clone: Its cognate antigen is unknown.

Expressed TCRB transcripts were sequenced after all isolated RNA was converted to cDNA. Libraries were prepared by immunoSEQ multiplex PCR; TCRdb keeps only in-frame clonotypes and omits some of them. The table records 900,000 or so clones, 17% of them present only once. CD45RO/CCR7/CD25/CD127/CD95/CD27 separated CD4+ naive, central memory, regulatory and stem cell-like memory cells by sorting. Study-level points and caveats: Researchers reported that naive, central memory and Treg TCRB repertoires appeared more similar in patients than in healthy donors.

The CDR3 covers 15 residues. The TCR was taken from a woman aged 18-29 years in good health. Sequenced: naive CD4+ T cells from blood. The J gene is TRBJ2-3, the V gene TRBV21-1. TRBV21-1 is reported as a pseudogene. CDR3 in amino acids: CASSKVKEQGDTQYF. The CDR3 DNA sequence: TGTGCCAGCAGCAAAGTTAAAGAACAAGGAGATACGCAGTATTTT.